This T cell receptor (beta chain) was identified during a study of blood T cell repertoires in COVID-19. Sequencing used immunoSEQ multiplex PCR; TCRdb keeps in-frame clones, though not all of them. This table has 210,000 or so clones, 84% appearing once. Living in about 25 US areas, the participants were between roughly 18 and 89 years of age. The clonotype was recovered from a man aged 55-75 years who had recovered from COVID-19. The specimen sequenced was PBMCs or T cells enriched from blood (not recorded which).

The CDR3 here is CASSSFGVRLEQFF. DNA of the CDR3: TGTGCCAGCAGCTCCTTCGGGGTCCGGTTGGAGCAGTTCTTC. The chain carries TRBV11-1 and TRBJ2-1; the D gene is possibly TRBD2 (5 bases). Per the germline V gene, CDR1 is SGHAT and CDR2 is FQDESV (reference sequence). Trimming removed 4 bases at V and 10 bases at J, with 17 bases between. The CDR3 runs 14 residues.